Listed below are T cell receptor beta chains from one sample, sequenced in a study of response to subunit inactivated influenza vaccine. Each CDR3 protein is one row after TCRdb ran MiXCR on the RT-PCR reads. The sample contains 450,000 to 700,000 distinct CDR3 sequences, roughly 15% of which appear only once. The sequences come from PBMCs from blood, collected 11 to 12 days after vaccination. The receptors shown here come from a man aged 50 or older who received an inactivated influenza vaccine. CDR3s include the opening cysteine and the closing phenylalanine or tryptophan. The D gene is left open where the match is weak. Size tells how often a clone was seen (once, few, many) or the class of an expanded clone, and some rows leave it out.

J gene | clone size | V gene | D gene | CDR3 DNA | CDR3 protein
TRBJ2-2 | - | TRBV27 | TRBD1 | TGTGCCAGCAGTTTGCCTGTGGGACAGGGTAGGACCGGGGAGCTGTTTTTT | CASSLPVGQGRTGELFF
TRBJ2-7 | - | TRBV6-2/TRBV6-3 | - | TGTGCCAGCAGCACGGTGGCTTTCTACGAGCAGTACTTC | CASSTVAFYEQYF
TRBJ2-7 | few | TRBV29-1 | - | TGCAGCGTAGCAGGGGGGTCGGCGTCCTACGAGCAGTACTTC | CSVAGGSASYEQYF
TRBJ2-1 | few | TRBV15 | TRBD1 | TGTGCCACCAGCGGAGACAGGGTCAATGAGCAGTTCTTC | CATSGDRVNEQFF
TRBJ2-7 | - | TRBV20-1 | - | TGCAGTGCTAGTCTGCGGGATCATCACGAGCAGTACTTC | CSASLRDHHEQYF
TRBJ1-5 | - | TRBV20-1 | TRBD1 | TGCAGTGCTAGAGGGGGACAGGGATTTGAGCCCCAGCATTTT | CSARGGQGFEPQHF
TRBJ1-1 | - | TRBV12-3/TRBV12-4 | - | TGTGCCAGCAGTGCCCGGACAGCCTACACTGAAGCTTTCTTT | CASSARTAYTEAFF
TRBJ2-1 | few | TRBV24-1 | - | TGTGCCACCAGTGATTTGACTGTCTACAATGAGCAGTTCTTC | CATSDLTVYNEQFF
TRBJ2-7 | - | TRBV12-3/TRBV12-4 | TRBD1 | TGTGCCAGCAGGCCTGACAGGGCCCGAGAGCAGTACTTC | CASRPDRAREQYF
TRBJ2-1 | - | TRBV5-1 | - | TGCGCCAGCAGCTTGGAGGTGGGCACCTCCTCACCTGAGCAGTTCTTC | CASSLEVGTSSPEQFF
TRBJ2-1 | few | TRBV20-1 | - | TGCAGTGCTAGAGACACCAGAAATACCTTCAATGAGCAGTTCTTC | CSARDTRNTFNEQFF
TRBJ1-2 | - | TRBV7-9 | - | TGTGCCAGCAGCGCCCGACCCTCAGGGCTGGGAGGCTACACCTTC | CASSARPSGLGGYTF
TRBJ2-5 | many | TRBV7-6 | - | TGTGCCAGCAGCTCCTTAGGGGGAGAGACCCAGTACTTC | CASSSLGGETQYF
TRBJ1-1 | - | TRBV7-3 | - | TGTGCCAGCAGCCCCCCCACGGACAGACAAGCTTTCTTT | CASSPPTDRQAFF
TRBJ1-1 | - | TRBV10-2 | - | TGCGCCAGCAGTGAAACTATTCCAGTAGAAGCTTTCTTT | CASSETIPVEAFF
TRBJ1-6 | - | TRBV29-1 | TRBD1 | TGCAGCGAGGGACAGGGGGGTAATTCACCCCTCCACTTT | CSEGQGGNSPLHF
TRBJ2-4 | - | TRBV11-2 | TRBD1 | TGTGCCAGCAGCAATACAGGGGTGGCAAACATTCAGTACTTC | CASSNTGVANIQYF
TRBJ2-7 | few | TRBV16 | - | TGTGCCAGCAGCCAATCGGCGGGGGACAGTTACGAGCAGTACTTC | CASSQSAGDSYEQYF
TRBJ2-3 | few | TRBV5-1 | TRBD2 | TGCGCCAGCAGCCAAGTAGCGGGGGGATCAAGCACAGATACGCAGTATTTT | CASSQVAGGSSTDTQYF
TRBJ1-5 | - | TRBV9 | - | TGTGGCAGCAGCCCTACGGGGGCGGGTCAGCCCCAGCATTTT | CGSSPTGAGQPQHF
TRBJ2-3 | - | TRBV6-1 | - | TGTGCCAGCAGGATTTCGGAGGGGAACACAGATACGCAGTATTTT | CASRISEGNTDTQYF
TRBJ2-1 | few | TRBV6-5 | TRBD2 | TGTGCCAGCAGTTACTCGAGCGGGAGTTTCGATGAGCAGTTCTTC | CASSYSSGSFDEQFF
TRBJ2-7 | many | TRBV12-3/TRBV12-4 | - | TGTGCCAGCAGCCAAAACTACGAGCAGTACTTC | CASSQNYEQYF
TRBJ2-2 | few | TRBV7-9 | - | TGTGCCAGCAGCTTACGGGGGCCCACCGGGGAGCTGTTTTTT | CASSLRGPTGELFF
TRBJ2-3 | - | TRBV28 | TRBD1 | TGTGCCAGCATAGCAGGGGGTGTCAGCACAGATACGCAGTATTTT | CASIAGGVSTDTQYF